The rows below give T cell receptor beta chains drawn from one sample of a study of technical replicates of blood from several donors. Sequencing used immunoSEQ multiplex PCR; TCRdb keeps in-frame clones, though not all of them. The sample shows 65,000 to 95,000 clones, about 98% of them seen only once. Material: T cells isolated from PBMCs. These TCRs come from a human donor in good health. The CDR3 runs from the conserved cysteine through the conserved F or W. Fields, in order: clone size, V gene, J gene, D gene, CDR3 DNA, CDR3 protein. D genes are given only for firm matches. Where a row states a size, it is once, few, many or the class of an expanded clone; other rows omit it.

.,TRBV6-5,TRBJ2-1,.,TGTGCCAGCAGTTACATGGCAGACCCAGGGAATGAGCAGTTCTTC,CASSYMADPGNEQFF
.,TRBV2,TRBJ1-5,.,TGTGCCAGCAGTAATAGCAATTTCTATAGCAATCAGCCCCAGCATTTT,CASSNSNFYSNQPQHF
.,TRBV4-1,TRBJ1-2,.,TGCGCCAGCAGCCAATGGGAGGGTAACTATGGCTACACCTTC,CASSQWEGNYGYTF
.,TRBV6-1,TRBJ2-1,.,TGTGCCAGCAGTGGCCGCTTAGCTGAGCAGTTCTTC,CASSGRLAEQFF
.,TRBV5-6,TRBJ2-3,.,TGTGCCAGCAGCCGCACGGAGCGGAGACACACAGATACGCAGTATTTT,CASSRTERRHTDTQYF
.,TRBV28,TRBJ2-3,.,TGTGCCAGCAGTCCCGGCGGGGATGGCGCCGGAGATACGCAGTATTTT,CASSPGGDGAGDTQYF
.,TRBV2,TRBJ2-7,TRBD1,TGTGCCAGCAGGGGACAGGGTACCTACGAGCAGTACTTC,CASRGQGTYEQYF
.,TRBV5-1,TRBJ2-7,.,TGCGCCAGCAGCTTGGGGGTAGCAGTTAACGAGCAGTACTTC,CASSLGVAVNEQYF
.,TRBV2,TRBJ2-4,.,TGTGCCAGCAGTGACAGGGGTCCCAGCAAAAACATTCAGTACTTC,CASSDRGPSKNIQYF
.,TRBV5-6,TRBJ1-5,.,TGTGCCAGCAGCGCGCTGAAACAGGGAGATCAGCCCCAGCATTTT,CASSALKQGDQPQHF
.,TRBV14,TRBJ1-1,.,TGTGCCAGCAGCCCACAGACAGCTTATCGATTCTTT,CASSPQTAYRFF
.,TRBV9,TRBJ2-7,TRBD1,TGTGCCAGCAGCGATCGTTCGGGACAGGGATACGAGCAGTACTTC,CASSDRSGQGYEQYF
.,TRBV30,TRBJ1-3,.,TGTGCCTGGAATTCCAGGGGTGGGCACACCATATATTTT,CAWNSRGGHTIYF
.,TRBV11-2,TRBJ1-1,.,TGTGCCAGCAGCTTGGAGCAGAACACTGAAGCTTTCTTT,CASSLEQNTEAFF
.,TRBV28,TRBJ2-1,.,TGTGCCAGCACCCATCTCCGGGACACCGTCGAAAGCCCGTTCTTC,CASTHLRDTVESPFF
.,TRBV2,TRBJ2-7,TRBD2,TGTGCCGGGGGACTAGCGGGAAACGAGCAGTACTTC,CAGGLAGNEQYF
.,TRBV7-9,TRBJ2-1,TRBD2,TGTGCCAGCAGCCCAAGCGGGAGGTTTTACAATGAGCAGTTCTTC,CASSPSGRFYNEQFF
.,TRBV5-6,TRBJ1-1,.,TGTGCCAGCAGCTTGGGACTTCGGAACACTGAAGCTTTCTTT,CASSLGLRNTEAFF
.,TRBV9,TRBJ2-2,TRBD1,TGTGCCAGCAGCGTAGAACAGGGGGTCACCGGGGAGCTGTTTTTT,CASSVEQGVTGELFF
once,TRBV19,TRBJ2-7,TRBD1,TGTGCCAGTAGTATGGGAGGGACAGGGGGCTACGAGCAGTACTTC,CASSMGGTGGYEQYF
.,TRBV5-1,TRBJ1-2,.,TGCGCCAGCAGCTTGGCAACAGGCCTAGCTAACTATGGCTACACCTTC,CASSLATGLANYGYTF
.,TRBV7-9,TRBJ2-2,TRBD2,TGTGCCAGCAGCTCTCCCTCAAGCGGGGGACCCACCGGGGAGCTGTTTTTT,CASSSPSSGGPTGELFF
once,TRBV28,TRBJ2-7,TRBD2,TGTGCCAGCAGTTTATGGCGGGGGGACTACGAGCAGTACTTC,CASSLWRGDYEQYF
once,TRBV6-5,TRBJ1-1,.,.,CASSSSTGVIAFF
.,TRBV7-9,TRBJ2-4,.,TGTGCCACCACGACGCTCTCTAACAGGGTAGAAGCCAAAAACATTCAGTACTTC,CATTTLSNRVEAKNIQYF
.,TRBV28,TRBJ1-2,.,TGTGCCAGCAGCACAGGGAGGGCGCAGACGGTGGATGGCTACACCTTC,CASSTGRAQTVDGYTF
.,TRBV5-8,TRBJ2-7,.,TGTGCCAGCAGCTTCGGGGGAGGGGGGGCCTACGAGCAGTACTTC,CASSFGGGGAYEQYF
.,TRBV2,TRBJ2-7,.,TGTGCCAGCGAAGGAGGAGGCGAGCAGTACTTC,CASEGGGEQYF
.,TRBV27,TRBJ1-2,TRBD1,TGTGCCAGCAGTCATACAGGGGGCTCTGGCTATGGCTACACCTTC,CASSHTGGSGYGYTF
.,TRBV28,TRBJ1-5,TRBD1,TGTGCCAGCACCAGGGGGTTTTCTCAGCCCCAGCATTTT,CASTRGFSQPQHF
.,TRBV19,TRBJ1-4,TRBD1,TGTGCCAGTAGTATACCCCCGGGACAGTGGTTTCTTCGGGAAAAACTGTTTTTT,CASSIPPGQWFLREKLFF
.,TRBV9,TRBJ2-2,TRBD1,TGTGCCAGCAGCGGGAGAATCAGCGACAGGGGGTTAATGAGGTACACCGGGGAGCTGTTTTTT,CASSGRISDRGLMRYTGELFF
.,TRBV7-9,TRBJ2-5,.,TGTGCCAGCAGCTTCGGCGGGGCGGTCCAAGAGACCCAGTACTTC,CASSFGGAVQETQYF
few,TRBV29-1,TRBJ2-3,.,TGCAGCGTTGGCGCAGATACGCAGTATTTT,CSVGADTQYF
.,TRBV28,TRBJ2-7,TRBD1,TGTGCCAGCAGTTTCCAACCACCGGGACAGGGGACCTACGAGCAGTACTTC,CASSFQPPGQGTYEQYF
.,TRBV7-9,TRBJ2-1,TRBD2,TGTGCCAGCTGGGCGGGGGGTGTCTACAATGAGCAGTTCTTC,CASWAGGVYNEQFF
.,TRBV5-1,TRBJ2-7,TRBD1,TGCGCCAGCAGCTGGAGGACAGGTGCCGACGAGCAGTACTTC,CASSWRTGADEQYF
.,TRBV5-6,TRBJ2-3,TRBD2,TGTGCCAGCAGCTTGGTTAGCGGGCCGAGCACAGATACGCAGTATTTT,CASSLVSGPSTDTQYF
.,TRBV5-1,TRBJ2-3,.,TGCGCCAGCAGCCGGGAGAACACAGATACGCAGTATTTT,CASSRENTDTQYF
.,TRBV12-2,TRBJ2-7,.,TGTGCAAGTCGCTTAGCGCTGGGGCGGGGGGGCCCCTACGAGCAGTACTTC,CASRLALGRGGPYEQYF